This is a list of T cell receptor beta chains from one sample in a study of T-cell reconstitution after alpha-beta-depleted transplantation in children. TCRdb recomputed calls from the PCR reads with MiXCR, one row per CDR3 protein. The data show around 190,000 distinct CDR3 sequences, about 7% seen once. The specimen was PBMCs, collected before TCRalphabeta/CD19-depleted stem cell transplant. Receptors originate from a boy younger than 10 with acute lymphoblastic leukemia, due to receive a stem cell transplant. Both conserved end residues are part of each CDR3. Fields, in order: J gene, V gene, clone size, D gene, CDR3 DNA, CDR3 protein. A D gene is named only where the DNA matches it firmly. The listing skips clone size in some rows; elsewhere it reads once, few, many or a size class.

TRBJ1-1,TRBV5-1,many,.,TGCGCCAGCAGCTTGAGAAGTAACACTGAAGCTTTCTTT,CASSLRSNTEAFF
TRBJ2-2,TRBV7-2,many,.,TGTGCCAGCAGCTTATTCAAGGGGGCGAACACCGGGGAGCTGTTTTTT,CASSLFKGANTGELFF
TRBJ2-3,TRBV2,many,TRBD2,TGTGCCAGCTGGGGGACTACCGGGAGATTCACAGATACGCAGTATTTT,CASWGTTGRFTDTQYF
TRBJ2-7,TRBV28,many,TRBD2,TGTGCCAGCAGTCCTACTAGCGCCTCCTACGAGCAGTACTTC,CASSPTSASYEQYF
TRBJ2-5,TRBV29-1,many,TRBD1,TGCAGCGTCGCAAAGACAGGGTCAGAGACCCAGTACTTC,CSVAKTGSETQYF
TRBJ1-6,TRBV20-1,many,TRBD1,TGCAGTGCTAGTTTGGGGAGAGGGGGCAATTCACCCCTCCACTTT,CSASLGRGGNSPLHF
TRBJ2-7,TRBV12-3/TRBV12-4,many,TRBD2,TGTGCCAGCAGTTTTCTGGGACTAGCGGGGCAGGGCAGAAACCCCTACGAGCAGTACTTC,CASSFLGLAGQGRNPYEQYF
TRBJ2-5,TRBV11-3,many,TRBD2,TGTGCCAGCAGCTTTCGAACTGGGACTAGCGTGGAGACCCAGTACTTC,CASSFRTGTSVETQYF
TRBJ2-1,TRBV7-9,few,TRBD1,TGTGCCAGCAGCTCCCGGGACAGGGGGCTTAATGAGCAGTTCTTC,CASSSRDRGLNEQFF
TRBJ2-5,TRBV7-6,many,.,TGTGCCAGCAGCTTTTCACAGGGTACGGAGACCCAGTACTTC,CASSFSQGTETQYF
TRBJ2-3,TRBV20-1,many,.,TGCAGTGCTACCGGGACACTCGACTCAGATACGCAGTATTTT,CSATGTLDSDTQYF
TRBJ2-5,TRBV6-2/TRBV6-3,many,TRBD2,TGTGCCACTGCCTGGACTAGCGGGCAAGAGACCCAGTACTTC,CATAWTSGQETQYF
TRBJ2-2,TRBV9,many,.,TGTGCCAGCAGCGTAGGGGGCCAAACCGGGGAGCTGTTTTTT,CASSVGGQTGELFF
TRBJ1-2,TRBV28,.,.,TGTGCCAGCAGTTTATTTACAGGGACTCGTGGCTACACCTTC,CASSLFTGTRGYTF
TRBJ1-1,TRBV4-3,few,.,TGCGCCAGCAGCCAAGAATGGGGGACTGAAGCTTTCTTT,CASSQEWGTEAFF
TRBJ2-7,TRBV28,many,.,TGTGCCAGCAGTTTCTCCGACCGGGTAGAGCAGTACTTC,CASSFSDRVEQYF
TRBJ2-2,TRBV4-1,many,TRBD2,TGCGCCAGCAGCCAAGATGAGTTTCGGCTAGCGGGGGGAGTCGACACCGGGGAGCTGTTTTTT,CASSQDEFRLAGGVDTGELFF
TRBJ1-4,TRBV28,many,TRBD1,TGTGCCAGCACCTTGGACAGGGGGCCTGGAACTAATGAAAAACTGTTTTTT,CASTLDRGPGTNEKLFF
TRBJ2-3,TRBV2,few,TRBD2,TGTGCCAGCAGGGGGGGGGTCCCAGATACGCAGTATTTT,CASRGGVPDTQYF
TRBJ1-2,TRBV7-9,many,.,TGTGCCAGCAGCTCTCGGGATGGGGTCTATGGCTACACCTTC,CASSSRDGVYGYTF
TRBJ2-5,TRBV2,many,.,TGTGCCAGCAGGCCGGACAGTCAAGAGACCCAGTACTTC,CASRPDSQETQYF
TRBJ2-6,TRBV6-2/TRBV6-3,.,.,TGTGCCAGCAGTTTAAACACAGGGACTGGGGCCAACGTCCTGACTTTC,CASSLNTGTGANVLTF
TRBJ2-1,TRBV11-2,few,TRBD2,TGTGCCAGCAGCTTAGGGACTAGCGGGGGCAATGAGCAGTTCTTC,CASSLGTSGGNEQFF
TRBJ2-7,TRBV27,many,TRBD1,TGTGCCAGCGGGAAAGGGGACAGGGCCTACGAGCAGTACTTC,CASGKGDRAYEQYF
TRBJ2-7,TRBV12-3/TRBV12-4,many,TRBD2,TGTGCCAGCAGTTTAATGAACGGGAGGTGGGTCTACGAGCAGTACTTC,CASSLMNGRWVYEQYF
TRBJ1-1,TRBV2,many,.,TGTGCCAGCAGACTAGGGACATCCCTGGGCACTGAAGCTTTCTTT,CASRLGTSLGTEAFF
TRBJ2-5,TRBV7-2,few,.,TGTGCCAGCAGCTCAATTGCCCAGCCTCAAGAGACCCAGTACTTC,CASSSIAQPQETQYF
TRBJ1-4,TRBV20-1,many,.,TGCAGTGCTTCGGGGGACGATAATGAAAAACTGTTTTTT,CSASGDDNEKLFF
TRBJ2-7,TRBV7-2,few,TRBD2,TGTGCCAGCAGCTTTAGCGGGGGGGCCATTTGGAACTTC,CASSFSGGAIWNF
TRBJ1-3,TRBV12-3/TRBV12-4,many,.,TGTGCCAGCAGTTTATGGTCAGGGAATGGTGGAAACACCATATATTTT,CASSLWSGNGGNTIYF
TRBJ2-7,TRBV28,few,.,TGTGCCAGCAGTTCTCCGGGCCGCCAGGACTCCTACGAGCAGTACTTC,CASSSPGRQDSYEQYF
TRBJ1-2,TRBV27,.,.,TGTGCCAGCAGTTTATCGGTTGGAGGGGTCTATGGCTACACCTTC,CASSLSVGGVYGYTF
TRBJ2-1,TRBV18,few,TRBD1,TGTGCCAGCTCACCACCGAGCAGGACAGGGATTTACAATGAGCAGTTCTTC,CASSPPSRTGIYNEQFF
TRBJ2-1,TRBV20-1,many,.,TGCAGTGCTAGAGAAGGTTATGAGCAGTTCTTC,CSAREGYEQFF
TRBJ1-5,TRBV29-1,.,.,TGCAGCGTTGTGAGTGGTGGGGGTCAGCCCCAGCATTTT,CSVVSGGGQPQHF
TRBJ2-7,TRBV5-1,.,.,TGCGCCAGCAGCGTCCGGGACACTCTTTCCGAGCAGTACTTC,CASSVRDTLSEQYF
TRBJ2-5,TRBV12-3/TRBV12-4,many,.,TGTGCCAGCAGTTCATCACGGGTTTGGGGATACCTCGAGACCCAGTACTTC,CASSSSRVWGYLETQYF
TRBJ1-2,TRBV12-3/TRBV12-4,many,.,TGTGCCAGCACGACTCGCCGGGACCGCGCACACTATGGCTACACCTTC,CASTTRRDRAHYGYTF
TRBJ1-5,TRBV12-3/TRBV12-4,few,.,TGTGCCAGCAGTGCCGGCAGGGGCGTCAATCAGCCCCAGCATTTT,CASSAGRGVNQPQHF
TRBJ2-3,TRBV7-8,many,.,TGTGCCAGCAGCTTAGACTACGGGACCGGGTTTTGGACAGATACGCAGTATTTT,CASSLDYGTGFWTDTQYF
TRBJ2-1,TRBV7-2,many,TRBD2,TGTGCCAGCAGCATCACTAGCGGGCTCTACAATGAGCAGTTCTTC,CASSITSGLYNEQFF
TRBJ2-2,TRBV29-1,.,.,TGCAGCGTTATGTGGACCGGGGAGCTGTTTTTT,CSVMWTGELFF
TRBJ2-1,TRBV5-1,many,.,TGCGCCAGCAGCTCCGGACCGGAGCAGTTCTTC,CASSSGPEQFF
TRBJ2-3,TRBV20-1,many,TRBD1,TGCAGTGCTAGAGAGGATGGGACAGGGGCTGGAGATACGCAGTATTTT,CSAREDGTGAGDTQYF
TRBJ1-1,TRBV15,few,.,TGTGCCACCAGCAGACCGGGATTAGGCAGGAACACTGAAGCTTTCTTT,CATSRPGLGRNTEAFF
TRBJ2-5,TRBV5-1,few,.,TGCGCCAGCAGCCCCCGGACTCCAGCTAAAGAGACCCAGTACTTC,CASSPRTPAKETQYF
TRBJ1-1,TRBV7-8,few,.,TGTGCCAGCAGCCAGTATATGACCACTGAAGCTTTCTTT,CASSQYMTTEAFF
TRBJ1-5,TRBV7-8,many,.,TGTGCCAGCAGCTTAGGGGTGGGCCACCAAGTGGATCAGCCCCAGCATTTT,CASSLGVGHQVDQPQHF
TRBJ2-1,TRBV20-1,few,.,TGCAGTGCTAGAGCTTTTGTTGGGGGGTACAATGAGCAGTTCTTC,CSARAFVGGYNEQFF
TRBJ2-5,TRBV12-3/TRBV12-4,few,.,TGTGCCAGCAGTTTAGCACAGGCCCAAGAGACCCAGTACTTC,CASSLAQAQETQYF
TRBJ2-7,TRBV28,few,.,TGTGCCAGCAGTTTTTCACTCCGGGCAGGGATTGGCTACGAGCAGTACTTC,CASSFSLRAGIGYEQYF
TRBJ2-3,TRBV11-1,few,TRBD2,TGTGCCAGCAGCTTAGAAGCCCTAGCGGGGGTGAGCACAGATACGCAGTATTTT,CASSLEALAGVSTDTQYF
TRBJ1-5,TRBV4-3,few,TRBD1,TGCGCCAGCAGACAAACGGCAGGGGGCCGGAATCAGCCCCAGCATTTT,CASRQTAGGRNQPQHF
TRBJ2-7,TRBV5-1,.,TRBD2,TGCGCCAGCAGCCCTTCGACTAGCGGGGGGGCCGGGCAGTACTTC,CASSPSTSGGAGQYF
TRBJ2-1,TRBV3-1,many,.,TGTGCCAGCAGCCAAGATCACGAGCAGTTCTTC,CASSQDHEQFF
TRBJ1-2,TRBV7-8,few,.,TGTGCCAGCAGCCGTCAGTTGGGCCCTTCGGACGGCTACACCTTC,CASSRQLGPSDGYTF
TRBJ2-5,TRBV3-1,few,.,TGTGCCAGCAGCATCAGCGGAGGGGAGACCCAGTACTTC,CASSISGGETQYF
TRBJ2-4,TRBV20-1,many,.,TGCAGTGCTCCCCTCCCCCTAGCCAAAAACATTCAGTACTTC,CSAPLPLAKNIQYF
TRBJ1-6,TRBV28,few,TRBD1,TGTGCCAGCAGTACGGGACAGTATAATTCACCCCTCCACTTT,CASSTGQYNSPLHF